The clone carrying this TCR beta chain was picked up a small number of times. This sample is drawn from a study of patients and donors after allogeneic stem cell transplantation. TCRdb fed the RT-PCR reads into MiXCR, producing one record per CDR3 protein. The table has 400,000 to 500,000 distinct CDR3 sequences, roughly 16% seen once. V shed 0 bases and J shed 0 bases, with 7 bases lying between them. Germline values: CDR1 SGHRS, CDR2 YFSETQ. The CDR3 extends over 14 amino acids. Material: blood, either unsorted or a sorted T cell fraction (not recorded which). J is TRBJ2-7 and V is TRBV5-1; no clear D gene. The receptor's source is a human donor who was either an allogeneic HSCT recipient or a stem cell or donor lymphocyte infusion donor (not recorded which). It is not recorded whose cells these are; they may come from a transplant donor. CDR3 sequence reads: CASSLATDSYEQYF. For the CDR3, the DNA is TGCGCCAGCAGCTTGGCCACAGACTCCTACGAGCAGTACTTC.